Listed here are 13 T cell receptor beta chains from one sample, sequenced in a study of OX40 agonist ivuxolimab in advanced cancers. The assay was immunoSEQ multiplex PCR, and TCRdb's table has in-frame clones only and misses some. The sample consists of under 85,000 clones, about 85% of them appearing once. The input for sequencing was CD4+ or CD8+ T cells sorted from blood, taken in a trial of the OX40 agonist ivuxolimab. These TCRs come from an adult with an advanced solid tumor such as melanoma, head and neck, liver or kidney cancer.

The V and J genes are TRBV15 and TRBJ2-7, with TRBD1 identical over 8 bases. The J segment lost 6 bases and the V segment lost 1 base, leaving 17 bases of the junction unmatched. From germline, CDR1 is LNHNV and CDR2 YYDKDF (reference sequence). The CDR3 loop spans 18 amino acids. Written as DNA, the CDR3 is TGTGCCACCAGCAGAGTGCCCCAGGACAGGGCATTTAGGTGCGAGCAGTACTTC. Translation gives CATSRVPQDRAFRCEQYF. Full variable domain (rest looked up from reference TRBV15 and TRBJ2-7): DAMVIQNPRYQVTQFGKPVTLSCSQTLNHNVMYWYQQKSSQAPKLLFHYYDKDFNNEADTPDNFQSRRPNTSFCFLDIRSPGLGDTAMYLCATSRVPQDRAFRCEQYFGPGTRLTVT.

This chain links TRBV18 with TRBJ1-1; no clear D gene. Germline assignment: CDR1 KGHSH and CDR2 LQKENI. Trimming removed 3 bases at V and 1 base at J, with 6 bases between. This CDR3 is built from 13 residues. The CDR3 sequence: CASSPAPNTEAFF. The CDR3 nucleotides are TGTGCCAGCTCACCTGCACCGAACACTGAAGCTTTCTTT.

The V gene is TRBV6-4, the J gene TRBJ1-2; no clear D gene. Trimming stripped 2 bases from V and 2 bases from J, with 9 bases between. Germline CDR1 MRHNA, CDR2 SNTAGT. This CDR3 contains 14 residues. CDR3 loop: CASSDGKTNYGYTF. CDR3 DNA: TGTGCCAGCAGTGACGGCAAAACCAACTATGGCTACACCTTC.

This clone has only one observation. This rearrangement joins TRBV5-1 to TRBJ2-7; a possible D gene is TRBD2 (5 bases). CDR1 is SGHRS, CDR2 YFSETQ, per germline. This CDR3 comprises 14 residues. V gave up 2 bases and J gave up 6 bases, with 15 bases separating them. The CDR3 is CASSFPGGVGEQYF. The CDR3 bases are TGCGCCAGCAGCTTCCCCGGAGGAGTAGGCGAGCAGTACTTC.

This clone occurred once. This chain joins TRBV30 and TRBJ2-7; a weak D match, TRBD1 (6 bases). CDR3 length equals 14 residues. Germline V CDR1 and CDR2: GTSNPN, SVGIG (reference sequence). V was shortened by 3 bases and J by 2 bases, with 14 bases between the two germline ends. The CDR3 DNA sequence: TGTGCCTGGAGGAGCCCTGGGGGCGCCTACGAGCAGTACTTC. This gives the protein CAWRSPGGAYEQYF.

CDR3 protein: CASSPNVYEQYF. In DNA form, the CDR3 reads TGTGCCAGCAGCCCCAACGTCTACGAGCAGTACTTC. This sequence joins TRBV11-3 and TRBJ2-7; D unclear. CDR1 and CDR2 (germline): SGHNT, YENEEA. The CDR3 consists of 12 residues. Trimming removed 5 bases from V and 3 bases from J, with 8 bases in between.

This clone was seen only a few times. The V gene is TRBV12-5, the J gene TRBJ2-2; unclear D gene. The CDR3 extends over 16 amino acids. The germline V gene has CDR1 LGHNT and CDR2 FRNRAP. V lost 0 bases, J lost 3 bases, and 11 bases lay in between. CDR3 sequence: CASGLVMFWHTGELFF. CDR3 nucleotides: TGTGCTAGTGGTTTGGTAATGTTCTGGCACACCGGGGAGCTGTTTTTT.

This clone was counted only a few times. The chain links TRBV10-3 to TRBJ1-1; possibly TRBD1 for D (6 bases). The CDR3 loop spans 14 amino acids. Germline V gives CDR1 ENHRY, CDR2 SYGVKD. V was trimmed by 8 bases and J by 6 bases, leaving 19 bases between them. This CDR3 reads CAISGTGTIPEAFF. CDR3 bases: TGTGCCATCTCGGGAACCGGGACAATTCCTGAAGCTTTCTTT.

The rearrangement joins TRBV7-9 to TRBJ1-6; D remains ambiguous. The CDR3 consists of 14 residues. Between the trimmed V and J ends, which lost 10 bases and 0 bases, there was a span of 10 bases. In germline, CDR1 is SEHNR, CDR2 FQNEAQ (reference sequence). The CDR3 DNA reads TGTGCCACGACTCTGGGCTCCTATAATTCACCCCTCCACTTT. Protein sequence: CATTLGSYNSPLHF.

This clone was recorded a few times. J is TRBJ1-5 and V is TRBV15; D not resolved. The germline CDR1 and CDR2 sequences are LNHNV and YYDKDF (reference sequence). The CDR3 length is 16 residues. V was trimmed by 1 base and J by 7 bases, leaving 17 bases between them. CDR3 sequence: CATSRVPPETTQPQHF. DNA of the CDR3: TGTGCCACCAGCAGAGTACCCCCAGAAACGACACAGCCCCAGCATTTT.

The gene calls are TRBV4-1 and TRBJ1-2, with D maybe TRBD1 (6 bases). CDR3 length: 16 amino acids. V dropped 2 bases and J dropped 7 bases, with 20 bases sitting between them. CDR1 and CDR2 from the germline V gene are MGHRA and YSYEKL. The CDR3 sequence: CASSQPRSYRVGGYTF. The DNA of the CDR3 is TGCGCCAGCAGCCAACCCAGATCCTACAGGGTGGGTGGCTACACCTTC.

This clone came up once. The chain joins TRBV6-1 to TRBJ2-7, with D perhaps given as TRBD1 or TRBD2 (5 bases each). Between the trimmed V and J ends, which lost 7 bases and 3 bases, there was a span of 19 bases. The CDR3 has 15 residues. Looked up from germline, CDR1 is MNHNS and CDR2 is SASEGT. CDR3 sequence reads: CASNLAGTVFYEQYF. The CDR3 nucleotides are TGTGCCAGCAACCTAGCCGGGACGGTGTTCTACGAGCAGTACTTC.

The chain couples TRBV15 to TRBJ1-6; 8 positions agree with TRBD1. CDR3 size: 15 residues. Germline assignment: CDR1 LNHNV and CDR2 YYDKDF (reference sequence). V trimming: 0 bases; J trimming: 12 bases; junction bases outside the gene matches: 7. CDR3 loop: CATSRDGQGAIPLHF. The CDR3 DNA follows: TGTGCCACCAGCAGAGATGGGCAGGGGGCCATACCCCTCCACTTT.